The clone carrying this TCR beta chain showed up many times. The target antigen is unknown. The data derive from a study of response to subunit inactivated influenza vaccine. Study observations and caveats: After each seasonal influenza vaccination, few new T cells are recruited, the authors suggested.

MiXCR was run by TCRdb on the RT-PCR reads, yielding one entry per CDR3 protein. In the table there are about 500,000 distinct CDR3 sequences, approximately 6.9% of which are singletons. The CDR3 length is 15 residues. Looked up from germline, CDR1 is SGHVS and CDR2 is FNYEAQ. The germline V and J ends were trimmed by 0 bases and 1 base, with 10 bases remaining between them. The sequencing used PBMCs from blood, collected roughly 24 months after vaccination. J is TRBJ2-7 and V is TRBV7-6; D might be TRBD1 (6 bases). The TCR comes from a man between 50 and 69 years old who received an inactivated influenza vaccine. The DNA of the CDR3 is TGTGCCAGCAGCTTAGCGAAGGGGGAGTCCTACGAGCAGTACTTC. This gives the protein CASSLAKGESYEQYF.